Included here is one T cell receptor beta chain sequence, with context. This sample is part of a study of T cell clonotyping in hematopoietic cell transplantation. The data were produced by immunoSEQ multiplex PCR, yet TCRdb's version contains in-frame clones alone and is incomplete. The table has several thousand clones, around 85% seen once. Time point in this sample: recipient sample about 28 days before transplant, after cytoreduction. The CDR3 totals 13 residues. The V and J ends lost 6 bases and 8 bases respectively, with 16 bases between them. Germline-derived CDR1 and CDR2 are MDHEN and SYDVKM.

The chain uses TRBV28 and TRBJ1-2; unclear D gene. The sequencing used peripheral blood mononuclear cells, collected before stem cell transplant. This receptor was obtained from a man aged 60 to 75 with acute myeloid leukemia. Some clones in this sample may be carry-over from other donors' samples. The CDR3 region is CASSYPSTEGYTF. Here the CDR3 DNA reads TGTGCCAGCAGCTACCCCAGCACTGAAGGCTACACCTTC.